Below are 27 T cell receptor beta chains sequenced from a single sample in a study of shared clonotypes between healthy human individuals. Here immunoSEQ multiplex PCR was the method, and the copy in TCRdb shows in-frame clones only, minus some. The sample has some 900,000 clones, 60% to 85% seen once. The sequencing input was memory CD4+ T cells sorted from blood. Subset denoted: CD45RA-negative fraction. These receptors originate from a man aged 18 to 35 in good health.

This chain joins TRBV6-5 and TRBJ2-1; TRBD2 might be the D (6 bases). The CDR3 runs to 15 residues. Germline V gene lookup returns CDR1 MNHEY and CDR2 SVGAGI. V gave up 6 bases and J gave up 3 bases, with 15 bases separating them. The CDR3 DNA reads as TGTGCCAGCAGGTCACTAGCTGCTCTCTACAATGAGCAGTTCTTC. It yields the protein CASRSLAALYNEQFF.

CDR3 in amino acids: CASSFSETRRGTQYF. The CDR3 bases are TGTGCCAGCAGCTTTTCCGAGACCCGGCGGGGGACCCAGTACTTC. This sequence joins TRBV11-2 and TRBJ2-5; D perhaps matches TRBD2 (6 bases). Germline CDR1 and CDR2: SGHAT and FQNNGV. V was cut by 3 bases and J by 7 bases, with 18 bases left in between. This CDR3 comprises 15 residues.

CDR3 amino acids: CASSPLQGANEQYF. The CDR3 bases are TGTGCCAGCTCACCACTACAGGGGGCAAACGAGCAGTACTTC. The chain joins TRBV18 to TRBJ2-7, with 9 positions matching TRBD1. The germline V gene has CDR1 KGHSH and CDR2 LQKENI. Trimming took 1 base from V and 5 from J; bases not matched to a gene: 3. The CDR3 has 14 amino acids.

The chain is built from TRBV10-3 and TRBJ2-6; TRBD1 or TRBD2 may be the D gene (6 bases each). The germline CDR1 and CDR2 sequences are ENHRY and SYGVKD. Trimming stripped 9 bases from V and 0 bases from J, with 15 bases between. This CDR3 is 16 amino acids long. Here the CDR3 DNA reads TGTGCCATTAGGGGGGATGTACCCTCTGGGGCCAACGTCCTGACTTTC. As protein: CAIRGDVPSGANVLTF.

The rearrangement links TRBV19 to TRBJ1-5, with D maybe TRBD1 (6 bases). Germline values: CDR1 LNHDA, CDR2 SQIVND (reference sequence). Trimming took 5 bases from V and 3 from J, leaving 11 bases between them. The CDR3 extends over 14 amino acids. The CDR3 region has the DNA TGTGCCAGTAGTGAGGGGGATTACAATCAGCCCCAGCATTTT. This encodes CASSEGDYNQPQHF. Using reference TRBV19 and TRBJ1-5 for the parts outside the CDR3, the full variable domain is DGGITQSPKYLFRKEGQNVTLSCEQNLNHDAMYWYRQDPGQGLRLIYYSQIVNDFQKGDIAEGYSVSREKKESFPLTVTSAQKNPTAFYLCASSEGDYNQPQHFGDGTRLSIL.

The chain combines TRBV5-1 with TRBJ1-1, with D perhaps TRBD1 (6 bases). This CDR3 is built from 14 residues. The V end was cut by 7 bases, the J end by 5 bases, with 18 bases between. From germline, CDR1 is SGHRS and CDR2 YFSETQ. This CDR3 reads CASDTTGMGTEAFF. CDR3 coding DNA: TGCGCCAGCGATACTACAGGGATGGGTACTGAAGCTTTCTTT. The full variable domain, its missing parts supplied by reference TRBV5-1 and TRBJ1-1, is KAGVTQTPRYLIKTRGQQVTLSCSPISGHRSVSWYQQTPGQGLQFLFEYFSETQRNKGNFPGRFSGRQFSNSRSEMNVSTLELGDSALYLCASDTTGMGTEAFFGQGTRLTVV.

The gene calls are TRBV4-1 and TRBJ2-3; possibly TRBD2 for D (7 bases). Germline V gene lookup returns CDR1 MGHRA and CDR2 YSYEKL. V was cut by 4 bases and J by 6 bases, with 14 bases left in between. The CDR3 runs to 14 residues. For the CDR3, the DNA is TGCGCCAGCAGCCGGGGGGCGGGGGCGGATACGCAGTATTTT. This encodes CASSRGAGADTQYF.

V usage is TRBV28 and J usage is TRBJ1-2; perhaps TRBD1 as D (5 bases). CDR1 MDHEN and CDR2 SYDVKM come from the germline V gene. Deletions cut 5 bases from V and 8 bases from J, with 18 bases between. CDR3 length: 14 residues. The CDR3 bases are TGTGCCAGCAGTCCCGGGGGGAGGCAAGTAGGCTACACCTTC. Protein sequence: CASSPGGRQVGYTF.

The rearrangement uses TRBV10-3 and TRBJ2-5, with 7 bases fitting TRBD2. Trimming removed 4 bases from V and 4 bases from J; junction bases left unmatched: 6. There are 14 residues in the CDR3. The germline V gene encodes CDR1 ENHRY and CDR2 SYGVKD. The chain's CDR3 is CAISGGGAGETQYF. In nucleotides, the CDR3 is TGTGCCATCAGTGGGGGGGGAGCGGGAGAGACCCAGTACTTC.

The chain uses TRBV5-6 and TRBJ1-2, with D perhaps matching TRBD1 (6 bases). Trimming removed 6 bases from V and 6 bases from J, with 27 bases in between. Per the germline V gene, CDR1 is SGHDT and CDR2 is YYEEEE. The CDR3 is 17 residues long. In nucleotides, the CDR3 is TGTGCCAGCACCCTTGGGCCGAGGGGGTGGGAACTGGATGGCTACACCTTC. Protein sequence: CASTLGPRGWELDGYTF. The variable domain in full, completed from reference TRBV5-6 and TRBJ1-2, reads DAGVTQSPTHLIKTRGQQVTLRCSPKSGHDTVSWYQQALGQGPQFIFQYYEEEERQRGNFPDRFSGHQFPNYSSELNVNALLLGDSALYLCASTLGPRGWELDGYTFGSGTRLTVV.

This clone occurred once. This rearrangement joins TRBV6-6 to TRBJ1-2; unclear D gene. V dropped 8 bases and J dropped 0 bases, with 7 bases sitting between them. The CDR3 length is 12 residues. Germline V lookup: CDR1 MNHNY, CDR2 SVGAGI (reference sequence). The chain's CDR3 is CASVGANYGYTF. The CDR3 nucleotides read TGTGCCAGCGTCGGGGCTAACTATGGCTACACCTTC.

The V gene is TRBV10-3, the J gene TRBJ1-2, with a tentative D call TRBD1 (5 bases). V lost 5 bases, J lost 7 bases, and 14 bases lay in between. Looked up from germline, CDR1 is ENHRY and CDR2 is SYGVKD. The CDR3 runs to 13 residues. CDR3 protein: CAISTGNSPGYTF. The CDR3 DNA reads TGTGCCATCAGTACAGGAAATTCTCCTGGCTACACCTTC.

For this clone: At one boundary the junction diverges from the germline segment, which might be a read error. The rearrangement joins TRBV10-3 to TRBJ1-2; a weak D match, TRBD1 (5 bases). CDR1 is ENHRY, CDR2 SYGVKD, per germline. The CDR3 is 15 residues long. CDR3 protein: CAITGTDPHSTILSF. Written as DNA, the CDR3 is TGTGCCATCACCGGGACGGATCCCCACAGCACCATTTTAAGCTTC.

V gene TRBV4-1 combines with J gene TRBJ2-7, with 10 bases identical to TRBD2. The CDR3 length is 15 residues. Germline CDR1 reads MGHRA; CDR2 reads YSYEKL. Trimming removed 5 bases from V and 3 bases from J; junction bases left unmatched: 7. CDR3 bases: TGCGCCAGCAGCGAACCTACTAGCGGGATCTACGAGCAGTACTTC. Protein: CASSEPTSGIYEQYF.

This sequence joins TRBV28 and TRBJ1-5; D perhaps matches TRBD1 (6 bases). In germline, CDR1 is MDHEN, CDR2 SYDVKM. Trimming took 4 bases from V and 7 from J, leaving 17 bases between them. The CDR3 sequence is 15 residues long. The CDR3 nucleotides are TGTGCCAGCAGTTCAGGACAGACGATAAGCCAGCCCCAGCATTTT. Its translation: CASSSGQTISQPQHF. Based on the CDR3 plus reference TRBV28 and TRBJ1-5, the full variable domain is DVKVTQSSRYLVKRTGEKVFLECVQDMDHENMFWYRQDPGLGLRLIYFSYDVKMKEKGDIPEGYSVSREKKERFSLILESASTNQTSMYLCASSSGQTISQPQHFGDGTRLSIL.

The chain employs TRBV6-5 and TRBJ1-2; D call uncertain. Germline CDR1 MNHEY, CDR2 SVGAGI. CDR3 length: 11 amino acids. V was clipped by 7 bases and J by 7 bases, with 10 bases between them. The CDR3 DNA reads TGTGCCAGCACTCTATACAGTGGCTACACCTTC. Its translation: CASTLYSGYTF.

This clone was counted once. The V gene is TRBV18, the J gene TRBJ1-1, with TRBD1 as a possible D gene (5 bases). Germline V lookup: CDR1 KGHSH, CDR2 LQKENI. The V and J ends lost 3 bases and 2 bases respectively, with 13 bases between them. CDR3 size: 15 residues. The CDR3 coding sequence is TGTGCCAGCTCACCGGTAGGGGACGTAAACACTGAAGCTTTCTTT. It translates to CASSPVGDVNTEAFF.

The V and J genes are TRBV28 and TRBJ2-5; the D gene is possibly TRBD2 (6 bases). The CDR3 totals 14 residues. Germline V gives CDR1 MDHEN, CDR2 SYDVKM. V lost 8 bases and J 1 base, leaving 14 bases between the germline ends. CDR3 in DNA: TGTGCCAGCGCGTCCCCGGGACTCCAAGAGACCCAGTACTTC. It translates to CASASPGLQETQYF.

The chain uses TRBV11-2 and TRBJ2-7; 8 bases are shared with TRBD2. The V segment lost 1 base and the J segment 0 bases; nucleotides outside the gene matches: 5. This CDR3 has 16 residues. The germline V gene has CDR1 SGHAT and CDR2 FQNNGV. The CDR3, as DNA: TGTGCCAGCAGCTTAGCTAGGCGGGAGGTCTCCTACGAGCAGTACTTC. Amino acids: CASSLARREVSYEQYF.

CDR3 in amino acids: CASSTGTSGYNEQFF. For the CDR3, the DNA is TGCGCCAGCAGCACCGGGACTAGCGGATACAATGAGCAGTTCTTC. The rearrangement joins TRBV5-1 to TRBJ2-1, with 11 bases aligning to TRBD2. Germline trimming cut 4 bases from V and 4 bases from J; bases unmatched to any gene: 4. This CDR3 has 15 residues. In germline, CDR1 is SGHRS, CDR2 YFSETQ.

This chain uses TRBV28 with TRBJ2-7, with D perhaps matching TRBD2 (6 bases). The ends were cut back, 2 bases at V and 6 bases at J, with 14 bases in the middle. This CDR3 is built from 14 residues. CDR1 MDHEN and CDR2 SYDVKM come from the germline V gene. As DNA, the CDR3 is TGTGCCAGCAGTTTACGGGGGAGAACCCGCGAGCAGTACTTC. Protein: CASSLRGRTREQYF.

The CDR3, as DNA: TGCGCCAGCAGCTCCCCCAATTCCTACGAGCAGTACTTC. It translates to CASSSPNSYEQYF. The chain recombines TRBV5-1 with TRBJ2-7; D not certain. Trimming stripped 3 bases from V and 1 base from J, with 8 bases between. CDR3 length equals 13 residues. Germline V gene lookup returns CDR1 SGHRS and CDR2 YFSETQ.

This chain links TRBV14 with TRBJ1-6; D is possibly TRBD1 (5 bases). This CDR3 contains 17 residues. Germline V CDR1 and CDR2: SGHDN, FVKESK. V was trimmed by 1 base and J by 11 bases, leaving 21 bases between them. CDR3 bases: TGTGCCAGCAGCCAAGTCGGTGGGGCAATCGACCCCACACCCCTCCACTTT. Amino acid sequence: CASSQVGGAIDPTPLHF.

The rearrangement joins TRBV18 to TRBJ1-3, with unresolved D. Germline V gives CDR1 KGHSH, CDR2 LQKENI. The V gene lost 4 bases and the J gene lost 3 bases, with 10 bases spanning the gap. This CDR3 contains 14 residues. The CDR3 DNA reads TGTGCCAGCTCACGAAACGAGGGTGGAAACACCATATATTTT. Protein: CASSRNEGGNTIYF.

The V and J genes are TRBV5-4 and TRBJ2-5; D uncertain. The CDR3 covers 14 residues. Trimming stripped 3 bases from V and 2 bases from J, with 11 bases between. Per germline, CDR1 SGHNT and CDR2 YYREEE (reference sequence). In DNA, the CDR3 is TGTGCCAGCAGCTCCGCAAGCAGGCAAGAGACCCAGTACTTC. Translated, it gives CASSSASRQETQYF.

The chain's CDR3 is CASSTRTGGTDTQYF. In nucleotides, the CDR3 is TGTGCCAGCAGCACTCGGACAGGGGGCACAGATACGCAGTATTTT. The V call is TRBV5-4, the J call TRBJ2-3, with TRBD1 matching over 9 bases. The CDR3 totals 15 residues. Germline V gene lookup returns CDR1 SGHNT and CDR2 YYREEE (reference sequence). With V trimmed by 4 bases and J by 1 base, 4 bases remained unmatched. Full variable domain (rest looked up from reference TRBV5-4 and TRBJ2-3): ETGVTQSPTHLIKTRGQQVTLRCSSQSGHNTVSWYQQALGQGPQFIFQYYREEENGRGNFPPRFSGLQFPNYSSELNVNALELDDSALYLCASSTRTGGTDTQYFGPGTRLTVL.

This clone was detected once. The chain employs TRBV6-5 and TRBJ1-2, with D unclear. CDR3 length: 15 amino acids. The V end lost 5 bases, the J end lost 8 bases, and 21 bases lay between the germline ends. CDR1 is MNHEY, CDR2 SVGAGI, per germline. The CDR3 DNA reads as TGTGCCAGCAGTCCCCGGGAAGACGTGGGTCGGGGCTACACCTTC. Protein: CASSPREDVGRGYTF.